This T cell receptor beta chain was identified during a study of shared clonotypes between healthy human individuals. Study-wide results and limits: It was the non-shared clonotypes that had lower generation probabilities than clonotypes shared by all four donors. The study sampled only blood, and tissue repertoires likely differ.

Trimming took off 1 base at V and 0 bases at J, with 10 bases between the two ends. This CDR3 region has 16 residues. CDR1 is MDHEN and CDR2 is SYDVKM in the germline V gene. As regards this clone: Its antigen is unidentified.

Clones were sequenced by immunoSEQ multiplex PCR, and TCRdb holds only the in-frame ones, with some missing. The sample yields about 980,000 clones, over 60% seen once. The V call is TRBV28, the J call TRBJ1-5; maybe TRBD1 (6 bases). The receptor was isolated from a man younger than 35 in good health. The sample was memory CD4+ T cells sorted from blood. Subset of the sample: CD45RA-negative fraction. CDR3: CASSLYWTDSNQPQHF. The CDR3 DNA sequence: TGTGCCAGCAGTTTATACTGGACAGATAGCAATCAGCCCCAGCATTTT.